A selection of T cell receptor beta chains follows, all from one sample in a study of T cells in Graves' hyperthyroidism and ophthalmopathy. TCRdb re-called the multiplex PCR reads with MiXCR, one entry per CDR3 protein. This sample carries about 500,000 distinct CDR3 sequences, roughly 18% of them seen once, and the ten largest clones take approximately 15%. The specimen was blood. These receptors were collected from a woman aged 18-29 years with Graves' ophthalmopathy. The CDR3 runs from the conserved cysteine through the conserved F or W. The D gene is left open where the match is weak. Clone size is given for some rows only: seen once, a few or many times, or a class if the clone is expanded.

j_call | clone_size | d_call | v_call | cdr3_nt | cdr3_aa
TRBJ2-2 | few | NA | TRBV5-1 | TGCGCCAGCAGCTTGATTGGTTGGGAGCTGTTTTTT | CASSLIGWELFF
TRBJ1-1 | many | NA | TRBV6-1 | TGTGCCAGCAGTCGACGCATAGGCGAGAACACTGAAGCTTTCTTT | CASSRRIGENTEAFF
TRBJ1-1 | many | NA | TRBV11-1 | TGTGCCAGCAGCTTAGAAGGACGGGCTGAAGCTTTCTTT | CASSLEGRAEAFF
TRBJ1-1 | NA | NA | TRBV13 | TGTGCCAGCAGCCAGACAATGGGGGACACTGAAGCTTTCTTT | CASSQTMGDTEAFF
TRBJ1-1 | NA | NA | TRBV7-6 | TGTGCCAGCAGCTTAGGCCCACAGGGGAACACTGAAGCTTTCTTT | CASSLGPQGNTEAFF
TRBJ1-1 | NA | TRBD1 | TRBV3-1 | TGTGCCAGCAGCCAAACTCCGGGACAGGGACCGATGGGGGACACTGAAGCTTTCTTT | CASSQTPGQGPMGDTEAFF
TRBJ2-1 | few | NA | TRBV27 | TGTGCCAGCAGTTCGGACACTCCCGATGAGCAGTTCTTC | CASSSDTPDEQFF
TRBJ1-2 | few | NA | TRBV5-1 | TGCGCCAGCAGCACTGACAGGCGAAACTATGGCTACACCTTC | CASSTDRRNYGYTF
TRBJ2-4 | NA | NA | TRBV28 | TGTGCCAGCAGCTTCATCGCAGGGGGGCAAGCCAAAAACATTCAGTACTTC | CASSFIAGGQAKNIQYF
TRBJ1-2 | NA | TRBD1 | TRBV19 | TGTGCCAGTAGTCGGGACAGCCTGGGGGGGCTGTATGGCTACACCTTC | CASSRDSLGGLYGYTF
TRBJ2-3 | many | TRBD1 | TRBV28 | TGTGCCAGCAGTCAAGGACAGGGGGGCGCTCCTTATGATACGCAGTATTTT | CASSQGQGGAPYDTQYF
TRBJ1-2 | many | NA | TRBV4-1 | TGCGCCAGCAGCCATAGACCGGGACAAGGTTTTCCTTCAACCTTTTCTAACTATGGCTACACCTTC | CASSHRPGQGFPSTFSNYGYTF
TRBJ2-1 | many | NA | TRBV12-3/TRBV12-4 | TGTGCCAGCGCGAACCCCGGGGGCAATGAGCAGTTCTTC | CASANPGGNEQFF
TRBJ2-7 | few | NA | TRBV14 | TGTGCCAGCAGCCAAGATCGAAGGCCCCTGGAGCAGTACTTC | CASSQDRRPLEQYF
TRBJ1-5 | many | NA | TRBV12-3/TRBV12-4 | TGTGCCAGCGAATGGGGAGAGGGCAATCAGCCCCAGCATTTT | CASEWGEGNQPQHF
TRBJ1-2 | many | NA | TRBV14 | TGTGCCAGCAGCCAAGACAGGGCATCTGTCAACTATGGCTACACCTTC | CASSQDRASVNYGYTF
TRBJ1-1 | few | NA | TRBV27 | TGTGCCAGCAGTTTCCCGAGTACCCGGTTTGAAGCTTTCTTT | CASSFPSTRFEAFF
TRBJ2-7 | many | NA | TRBV20-1 | TGCAGTGCTAGGGATCGGACGGTCTCCTACGAGCAGTACTTC | CSARDRTVSYEQYF
TRBJ2-7 | NA | TRBD2 | TRBV7-9 | TGTGCCAGCAGCCCCCCGGGTTTTTCTAGCGGGATCACCTACGAGCAGTACTTC | CASSPPGFSSGITYEQYF
TRBJ1-2 | NA | NA | TRBV29-1 | TGCAGCGCCGGGGGCGATGGCTACACCTTC | CSAGGDGYTF
TRBJ1-3 | NA | NA | TRBV15 | TGTGCCACCAGCAGCCCGACAGGACGCGGAAACACCATATATTTT | CATSSPTGRGNTIYF
TRBJ2-3 | few | NA | TRBV20-1 | TGCAGTGCTAGTCTCTCGGCAAGTATTTTTGTGAATACGCAGTATTTT | CSASLSASIFVNTQYF
TRBJ1-2 | many | NA | TRBV4-1 | TGCGCCAGCAGTCCCTCGGGACAAAACTATGGCTACACCTTC | CASSPSGQNYGYTF